This T cell receptor beta chain was identified during a study of T cell clones after liver transplantation. Study context: Standard immunosuppression, with no induction, continued until 12-24 months after transplant. Draws occurred before transplant, before withdrawal, and after complete or failed withdrawal. Overall study results and limits: These preliminary findings come from unstandardized post-transplant sampling times. Compared with third party-reactive sequences, donor-reactive ones declined more, independent of withdrawal success.

Comments on this clone: Its antigen is not identified.

TCRdb's table, derived via immunoSEQ multiplex PCR, lists solely in-frame clones and lacks some. The table includes fewer than 80,000 clones, around four fifths detected once. The CDR3 is 14 residues long. The V gene's germline CDR1 is SGDLS and CDR2 YYNGEE. The ends lost 4 bases at V and 5 bases at J; junction bases unmatched: 6. The source material was CD4+ T cells from blood, sampled around 50 months after liver transplant. The TCR originated in a human patient who received a liver transplant. T cells may partly derive from the graft donor. The V gene is TRBV9, the J gene TRBJ1-5; TRBD1 aligns across 7 bases. CDR3 DNA: TGTGCCAGCAGCTCCCAGGGGACAGATCAGCCCCAGCATTTT. Its protein product is CASSSQGTDQPQHF.